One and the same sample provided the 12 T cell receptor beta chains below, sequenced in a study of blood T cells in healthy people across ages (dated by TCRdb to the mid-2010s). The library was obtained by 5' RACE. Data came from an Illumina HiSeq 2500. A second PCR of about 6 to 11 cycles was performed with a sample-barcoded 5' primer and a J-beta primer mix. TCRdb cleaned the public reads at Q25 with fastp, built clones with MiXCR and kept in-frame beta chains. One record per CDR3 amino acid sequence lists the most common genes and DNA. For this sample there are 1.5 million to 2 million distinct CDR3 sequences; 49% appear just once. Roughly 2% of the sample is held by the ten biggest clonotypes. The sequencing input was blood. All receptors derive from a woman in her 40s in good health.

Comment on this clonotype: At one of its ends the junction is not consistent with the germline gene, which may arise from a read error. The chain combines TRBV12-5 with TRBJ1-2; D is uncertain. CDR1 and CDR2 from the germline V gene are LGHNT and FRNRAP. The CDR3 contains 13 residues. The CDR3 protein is CASGFAVSEDYTF. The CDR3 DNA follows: TGTGCCAGTGGTTTCGCCGTCAGTGAGGACTACACCTTC. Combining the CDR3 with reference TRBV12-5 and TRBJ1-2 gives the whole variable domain DARVTQTPRHKVTEMGQEVTMRCQPILGHNTVFWYRQTMMQGLELLAYFRNRAPLDDSGMPKDRFSAEMPDATLATLKIQPSEPRDSAVYFCASGFAVSEDYTFGSGTRLTVV.

The CDR3 reads CASSLGLQNVLTF. The CDR3 nucleotides are TGTGCCAGCTCACTGGGACTGCAAAACGTCCTGACTTTC. The chain uses TRBV18 and TRBJ2-6, with D perhaps TRBD2 (6 bases). Trimming left V 4 bases short and J 10 bases short, with 11 bases between. This CDR3 spans 13 amino acids. Germline assignment: CDR1 KGHSH and CDR2 LQKENI.

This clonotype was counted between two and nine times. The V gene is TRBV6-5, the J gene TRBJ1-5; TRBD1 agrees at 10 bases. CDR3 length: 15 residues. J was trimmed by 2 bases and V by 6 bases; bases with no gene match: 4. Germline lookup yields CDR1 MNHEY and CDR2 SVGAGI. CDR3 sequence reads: CASREDRGGNQPQHF. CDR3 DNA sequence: TGTGCCAGCAGAGAGGACAGGGGGGGCAATCAGCCCCAGCATTTT.

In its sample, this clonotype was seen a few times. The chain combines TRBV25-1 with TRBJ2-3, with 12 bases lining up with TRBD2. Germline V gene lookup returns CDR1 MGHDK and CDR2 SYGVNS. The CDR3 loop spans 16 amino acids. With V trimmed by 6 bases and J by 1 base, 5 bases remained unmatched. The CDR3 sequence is CASSTTSGGRTDTQYF. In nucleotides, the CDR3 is TGTGCCAGCAGCACCACTAGCGGGGGGCGCACAGATACGCAGTATTTT.

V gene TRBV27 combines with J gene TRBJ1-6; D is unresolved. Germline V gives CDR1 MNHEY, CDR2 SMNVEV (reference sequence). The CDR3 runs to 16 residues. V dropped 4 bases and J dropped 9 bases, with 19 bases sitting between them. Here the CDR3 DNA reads TGTGCCAGCAGTTCCCAGCTTGGACTATGGAGTTCACCCCTCCACTTT. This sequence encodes CASSSQLGLWSSPLHF.

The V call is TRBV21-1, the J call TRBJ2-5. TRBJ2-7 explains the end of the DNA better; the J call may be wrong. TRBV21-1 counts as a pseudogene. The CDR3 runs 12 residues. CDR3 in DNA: TGTGCCAGCAGCACAAGACAGAACGAGCAGTACTTC. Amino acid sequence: CASSTRQNEQYF.

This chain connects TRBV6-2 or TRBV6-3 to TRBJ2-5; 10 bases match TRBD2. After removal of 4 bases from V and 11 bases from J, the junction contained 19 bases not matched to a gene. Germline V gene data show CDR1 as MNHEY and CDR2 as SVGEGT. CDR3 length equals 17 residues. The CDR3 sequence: CASSSTRSSGGSREQYF. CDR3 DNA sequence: TGTGCCAGCAGTTCTACCAGGTCTAGCGGGGGAAGTAGAGAGCAGTACTTC.

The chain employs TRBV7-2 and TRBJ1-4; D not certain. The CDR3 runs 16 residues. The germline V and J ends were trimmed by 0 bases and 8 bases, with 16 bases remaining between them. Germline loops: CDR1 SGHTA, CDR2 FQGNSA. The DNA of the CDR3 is TGTGCCAGCAGCTTAGCCCGGTCGAGACCGGGGGAAAAACTGTTTTTT. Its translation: CASSLARSRPGEKLFF.

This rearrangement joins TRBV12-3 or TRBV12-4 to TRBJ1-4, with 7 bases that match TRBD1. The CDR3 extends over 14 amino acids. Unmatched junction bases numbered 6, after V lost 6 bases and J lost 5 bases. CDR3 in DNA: TGTGCCAGCAGGGGGGACAGTGGGAATGAAAAACTGTTTTTT. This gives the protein CASRGDSGNEKLFF.

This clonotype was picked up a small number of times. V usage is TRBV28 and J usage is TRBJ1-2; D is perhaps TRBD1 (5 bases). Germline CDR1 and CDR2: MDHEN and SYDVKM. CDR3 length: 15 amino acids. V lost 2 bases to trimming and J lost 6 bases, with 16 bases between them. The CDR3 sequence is CASSLVRGPFDGYTF. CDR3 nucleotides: TGTGCCAGCAGTTTAGTGAGGGGCCCTTTTGATGGCTACACCTTC.

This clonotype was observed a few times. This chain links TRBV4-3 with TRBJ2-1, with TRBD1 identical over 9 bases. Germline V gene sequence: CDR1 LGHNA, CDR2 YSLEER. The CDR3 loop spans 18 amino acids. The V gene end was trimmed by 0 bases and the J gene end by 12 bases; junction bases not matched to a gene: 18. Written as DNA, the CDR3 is TGCGCCAGCAGCCAAGATTGGGGTCGGGGGACAGGGATCAGAGGGCAGTTCTTC. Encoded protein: CASSQDWGRGTGIRGQFF.

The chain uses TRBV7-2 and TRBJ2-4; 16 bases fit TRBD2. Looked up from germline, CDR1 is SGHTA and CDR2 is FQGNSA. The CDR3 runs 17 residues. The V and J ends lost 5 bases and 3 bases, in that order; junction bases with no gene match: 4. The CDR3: CASSPGLAGGVKNIQYF. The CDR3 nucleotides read TGTGCCAGCAGCCCGGGACTAGCGGGGGGGGTCAAAAACATTCAGTACTTC.